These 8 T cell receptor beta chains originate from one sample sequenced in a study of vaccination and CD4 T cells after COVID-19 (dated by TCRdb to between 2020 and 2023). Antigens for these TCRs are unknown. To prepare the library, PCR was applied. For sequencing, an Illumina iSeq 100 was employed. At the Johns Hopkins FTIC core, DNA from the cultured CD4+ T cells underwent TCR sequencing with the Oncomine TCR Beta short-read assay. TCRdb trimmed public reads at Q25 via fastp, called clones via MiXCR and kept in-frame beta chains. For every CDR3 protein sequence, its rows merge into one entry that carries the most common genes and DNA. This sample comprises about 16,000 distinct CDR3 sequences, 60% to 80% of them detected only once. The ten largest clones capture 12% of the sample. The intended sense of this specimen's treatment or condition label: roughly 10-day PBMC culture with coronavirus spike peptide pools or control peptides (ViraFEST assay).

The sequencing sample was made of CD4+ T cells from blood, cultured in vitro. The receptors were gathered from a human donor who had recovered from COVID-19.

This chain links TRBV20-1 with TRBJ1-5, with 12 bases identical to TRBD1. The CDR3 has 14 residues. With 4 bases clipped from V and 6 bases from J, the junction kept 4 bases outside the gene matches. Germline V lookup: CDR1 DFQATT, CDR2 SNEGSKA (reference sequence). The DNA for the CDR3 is TGCAGTGCTAAAGGGACAGGGGGCGGTCAGCCCCAGCATTTT. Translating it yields CSAKGTGGGQPQHF.

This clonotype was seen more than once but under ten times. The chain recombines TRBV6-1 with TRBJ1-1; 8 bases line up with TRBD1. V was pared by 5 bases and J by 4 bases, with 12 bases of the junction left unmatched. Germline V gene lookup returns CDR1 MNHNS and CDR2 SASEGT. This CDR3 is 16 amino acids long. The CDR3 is CASSRQQGVRGTEAFF. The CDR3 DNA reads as TGTGCCAGCAGTCGACAACAGGGGGTTCGGGGCACTGAAGCTTTCTTT.

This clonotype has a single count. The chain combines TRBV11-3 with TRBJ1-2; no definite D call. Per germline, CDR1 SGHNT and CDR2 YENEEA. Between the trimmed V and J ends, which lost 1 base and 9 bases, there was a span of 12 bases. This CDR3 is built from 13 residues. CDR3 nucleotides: TGTGCCAGCAGCTTAGCAGGTAGAGATAGCTACACCTTC. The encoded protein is CASSLAGRDSYTF.

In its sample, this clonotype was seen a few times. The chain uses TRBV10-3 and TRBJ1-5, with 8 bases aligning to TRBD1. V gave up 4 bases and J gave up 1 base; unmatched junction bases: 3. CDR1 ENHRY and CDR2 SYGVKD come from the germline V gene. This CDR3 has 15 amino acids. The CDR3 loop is CAISAGQESNQPQHF. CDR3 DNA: TGTGCCATCAGTGCGGGACAGGAGAGCAATCAGCCCCAGCATTTT.

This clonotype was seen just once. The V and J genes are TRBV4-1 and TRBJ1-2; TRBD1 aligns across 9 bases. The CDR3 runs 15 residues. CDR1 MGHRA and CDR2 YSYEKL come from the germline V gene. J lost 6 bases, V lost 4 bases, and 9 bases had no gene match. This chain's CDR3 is CASSLDPTGGNGYTF. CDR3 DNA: TGCGCCAGCAGCCTAGACCCCACAGGGGGCAATGGCTACACCTTC.

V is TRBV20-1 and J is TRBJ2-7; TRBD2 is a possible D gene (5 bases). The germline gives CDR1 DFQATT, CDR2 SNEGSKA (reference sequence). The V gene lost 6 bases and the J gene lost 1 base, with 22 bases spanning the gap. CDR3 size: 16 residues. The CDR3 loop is CSADPARANPSYEQYF. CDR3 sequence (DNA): TGCAGTGCCGACCCGGCGCGGGCCAACCCATCCTACGAGCAGTACTTC.

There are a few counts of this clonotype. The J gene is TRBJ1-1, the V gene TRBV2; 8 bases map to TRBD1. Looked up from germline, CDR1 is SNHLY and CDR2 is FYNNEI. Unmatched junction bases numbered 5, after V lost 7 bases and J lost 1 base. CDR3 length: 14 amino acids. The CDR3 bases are TGTGCCAGCATATTGGGACAGGCGAACACTGAAGCTTTCTTT. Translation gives CASILGQANTEAFF.

This CDR3 is CASSLVGGGVQETQYF. In DNA form, the CDR3 reads TGCGCCAGCAGCTTGGTGGGTGGAGGGGTCCAAGAGACCCAGTACTTC. This rearrangement joins TRBV5-1 to TRBJ2-5, with a possible D match to TRBD2 (6 bases). CDR3 length: 16 residues. Trimming took 0 bases from V and 1 from J, leaving 13 bases between them. Germline V CDR1 and CDR2: SGHRS, YFSETQ.